A few counts support the clone carrying this T cell receptor beta chain. Its antigen is as yet unknown. The sample originates from a study of immune cell composition in non-small cell lung cancer. About the study: Tumours were mainly lung adenocarcinoma or squamous cell carcinoma. Whole-study findings and limits: Tumour-associated clones >0.5% occurred in approximately 31% of adenocarcinomas, 75% of squamous.

Sequenced by immunoSEQ multiplex PCR; TCRdb stores in-frame clones only, minus some. This sample has 4,000 to 5,000 clones, with less than 75% found just once. Normal lung was taken at the farthest possible site, at least 3 cm from tumour. The CDR3 loop spans 15 amino acids. V gave up 0 bases and J gave up 8 bases, with 13 bases separating them. CDR1 is MNHEY and CDR2 is SVGAGI in the germline V gene. The sample consisted of non-adjacent lung tissue. The receptor comes from a human donor with non-small cell lung cancer. This chain uses TRBV6-5 with TRBJ1-4, with D perhaps matching TRBD1 (5 bases). The CDR3 region has the DNA TGTGCCAGCAGTTACTCGGTGAGGGGCGCGGAAAAACTGTTTTTT. Translated, it gives CASSYSVRGAEKLFF.